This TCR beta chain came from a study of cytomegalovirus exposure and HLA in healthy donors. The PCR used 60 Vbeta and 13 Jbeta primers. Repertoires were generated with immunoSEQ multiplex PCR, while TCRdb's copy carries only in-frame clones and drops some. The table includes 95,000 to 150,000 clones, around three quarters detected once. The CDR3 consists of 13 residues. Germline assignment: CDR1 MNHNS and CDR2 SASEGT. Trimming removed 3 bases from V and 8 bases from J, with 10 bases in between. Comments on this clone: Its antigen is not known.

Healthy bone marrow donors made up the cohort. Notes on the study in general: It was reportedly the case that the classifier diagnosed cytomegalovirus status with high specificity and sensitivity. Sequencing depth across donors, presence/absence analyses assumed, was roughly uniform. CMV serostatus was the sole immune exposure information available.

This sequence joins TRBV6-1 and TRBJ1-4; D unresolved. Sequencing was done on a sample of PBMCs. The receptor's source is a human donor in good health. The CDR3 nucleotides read TGTGCCAGCAGTGATACGGGTCGAGAAAAACTGTTTTTT. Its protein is CASSDTGREKLFF.